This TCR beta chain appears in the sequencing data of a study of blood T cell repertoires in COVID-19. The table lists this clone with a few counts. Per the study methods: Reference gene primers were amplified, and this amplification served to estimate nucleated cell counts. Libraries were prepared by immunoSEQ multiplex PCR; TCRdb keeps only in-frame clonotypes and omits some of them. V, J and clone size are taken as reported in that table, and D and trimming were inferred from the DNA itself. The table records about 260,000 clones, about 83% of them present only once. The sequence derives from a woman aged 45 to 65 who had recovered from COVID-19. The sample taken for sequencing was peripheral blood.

The CDR3 DNA follows: TGTGCCAGCAGTTACCGGGGGGGGCAGCCCCAGCATTTT. Encoded protein: CASSYRGGQPQHF. The J gene is TRBJ1-5, the V gene TRBV6-5; weak D call: TRBD1 (5 bases). The germline V gene has CDR1 MNHEY and CDR2 SVGAGI. This CDR3 has 13 amino acids. Trimming shortened V by 2 bases and J by 7 bases, and 9 bases separated the two germline ends.